The 14 T cell receptor beta chains below come from one sample, sequenced in a study of T-cell memory formation after mild COVID-19 (dated by TCRdb to the early 2020s). Library construction relied on 5' RACE. TCRdb names Illumina NovaSeq 6000 as the instrument used. Clones were called with MiXCR by TCRdb after fastp trimmed the public reads at Q25, and only in-frame beta chains were retained. Duplicate CDR3 protein sequences are folded into a single record with the most common DNA and genes. This sample lists 450,000 to 700,000 distinct CDR3 sequences; over 15% were detected once. The ten largest clones represent around 11% of the sample. The sequencing input was PBMCs or a T cell subset sorted from them (not recorded which). These receptors came from an adult woman who had mild COVID-19 (a few samples of this study predate the infection). The sample titles of this study are shuffled in the database, so cell type and time point are left out; the donor was told from shared clones.

Only a few counts were recorded for this clonotype. This chain joins TRBV6-5 and TRBJ2-5; D is perhaps TRBD2 (5 bases). V lost 0 bases, J lost 9 bases, and 17 bases lay in between. This CDR3 has 15 residues. CDR1 is MNHEY, CDR2 SVGAGI, per germline. In DNA form, the CDR3 reads TGTGCCAGCAGTTACTCGGAGCCAGGCCCGAGGGCCCAGTACTTC. The encoded protein is CASSYSEPGPRAQYF.

The chain links TRBV4-3 to TRBJ2-1, with D tentatively TRBD1 or TRBD2 (5 bases each). Germline V gene sequence: CDR1 LGHNA, CDR2 YSLEER. This CDR3 has 14 amino acids. Trimming left V 7 bases short and J 9 bases short, with 19 bases between. The CDR3 protein is CASTTHGGSSEQFF. CDR3 nucleotides: TGCGCCAGCACCACCCATGGGGGATCGAGTGAGCAGTTCTTC.

CDR3: CATAPGAHTYEQYF. CDR3 sequence (DNA): TGTGCCACCGCCCCGGGAGCGCACACCTACGAGCAGTACTTC. J is TRBJ2-7 and V is TRBV10-3; D might be TRBD2 (6 bases). Germline CDR1 is ENHRY and CDR2 is SYGVKD. The CDR3 totals 14 residues. Trimming stripped 10 bases from V and 2 bases from J, with 18 bases between.

The V and J genes are TRBV5-6 and TRBJ2-1; no definite D call. Germline V gives CDR1 SGHDT, CDR2 YYEEEE. With 4 bases removed from V and 8 bases from J, the gap between germline ends came to 13 bases. The CDR3 is 13 residues long. The DNA of the CDR3 is TGTGCCAGCAGCCCGGGCCGGCCGGATGAGCAGTTCTTC. Its protein is CASSPGRPDEQFF.

V and J are TRBV4-2 and TRBJ2-1; perhaps D is TRBD1 or TRBD2 (5 bases each). V was cut by 1 base and J by 2 bases, with 24 bases left in between. The CDR3 spans 20 residues. Germline V lookup: CDR1 LGHNA, CDR2 YNFKEQ. CDR3: CASSQGRLRDRFRPYNEQFF. For the CDR3, the DNA is TGTGCCAGCAGCCAAGGTCGGCTTAGGGACCGCTTCCGCCCCTACAATGAGCAGTTCTTC.

This clonotype was seen only a few times. This chain joins TRBV10-3 and TRBJ2-3; D is possibly TRBD1 (5 bases). Germline lookup yields CDR1 ENHRY and CDR2 SYGVKD. V shed 4 bases and J shed 1 base, with 24 bases lying between them. The CDR3 totals 19 residues. CDR3 in amino acids: CAISAVLLGERGGTDTQYF. The CDR3 nucleotides read TGTGCCATCAGTGCGGTCCTCCTGGGCGAAAGGGGTGGCACAGATACGCAGTATTTT.

V is TRBV20-1 and J is TRBJ2-7; 8 positions agree with TRBD2. CDR1 DFQATT and CDR2 SNEGSKA come from the germline V gene (reference sequence). Trimming cost V 3 bases and J 3 bases; bases outside gene matches: 10. The CDR3 length is 15 residues. As DNA, the CDR3 is TGCAGTGCTAGGTTCCCCGTAAGCGGGAGCTACGAGCAGTACTTC. Translated, it gives CSARFPVSGSYEQYF.

This clonotype came up a few times. The genes are TRBV3-1 and TRBJ1-5; no firm D call. The CDR3 totals 13 residues. V lost 4 bases, J lost 9 bases, and 13 bases lay in between. Germline values: CDR1 LGHDT, CDR2 YNNKEL (reference sequence). The CDR3 region is CASSPDTRRPQHF. CDR3 nucleotides: TGTGCCAGCAGCCCCGACACTCGGCGGCCCCAGCATTTT.

In this sample, this clonotype turned up many times. The J gene is TRBJ2-7, the V gene TRBV27; 8 bases are a match to TRBD1. The CDR3 runs 15 residues. The germline gives CDR1 MNHEY, CDR2 SMNVEV (reference sequence). V gave up 4 bases and J gave up 0 bases; unmatched junction bases: 5. The DNA of the CDR3 is TGTGCCAGCAGTTCCAAAGGGACAGGCTCCTACGAGCAGTACTTC. It specifies CASSSKGTGSYEQYF.

This clonotype was counted a few times. This chain uses TRBV12-3 or TRBV12-4 with TRBJ2-1; D is unresolved. The CDR3 spans 11 residues. Between the trimmed V and J ends, which lost 6 bases and 12 bases, there was a span of 12 bases. CDR3 bases: TGTGCCAGCAGGTACTCGGAACCGCAGTTCTTC. Its protein product is CASRYSEPQFF.

This clonotype was observed a handful of times. The chain carries TRBV6-5 and TRBJ2-1; maybe TRBD2 (6 bases). V gave up 2 bases and J gave up 3 bases, with 14 bases separating them. The CDR3 length is 16 residues. Per germline, CDR1 MNHEY and CDR2 SVGAGI. The CDR3 nucleotides are TGTGCCAGCAGTTACGCGGGGACGGGTCTCTACAATGAGCAGTTCTTC. This translates into CASSYAGTGLYNEQFF.

This sequence joins TRBV9 and TRBJ2-3; 9 bases agree with TRBD1. The length of the CDR3 is 17 residues. Germline V gene sequence: CDR1 SGDLS, CDR2 YYNGEE. The ends lost 3 bases at V and 2 bases at J; junction bases unmatched: 10. The CDR3, as DNA: TGTGCCAGCAGCGAAACAGGGGGCGGATCACTCACAGATACGCAGTATTTT. This gives the protein CASSETGGGSLTDTQYF.

This clonotype has a count of ten or more. This sequence joins TRBV5-1 and TRBJ2-7, with D possibly being TRBD1 or TRBD2 (5 bases each). Deletions cut 4 bases from V and 1 base from J, with 12 bases between. This CDR3 has 14 amino acids. CDR1 and CDR2 (germline): SGHRS, YFSETQ. DNA for the CDR3: TGCGCCAGCAGCCCCGGGACGTCGTCCTACGAGCAGTACTTC. It specifies CASSPGTSSYEQYF.

This clonotype was recorded a few times. V gene TRBV6-5 combines with J gene TRBJ2-1, with TRBD2 matching over 12 bases. After removal of 6 bases from V and 8 bases from J, the junction contained 8 bases not matched to a gene. CDR3 length equals 15 residues. Germline assignment: CDR1 MNHEY and CDR2 SVGAGI. Written as DNA, the CDR3 is TGTGCCAGCAGCTCTAGCGGGAGGGGTCAGGATGAGCAGTTCTTC. It codes for CASSSSGRGQDEQFF.